Listed below are T cell receptor beta chains from one sample, sequenced in a study of technical replicates of blood from a handful of donors. Repertoires were generated with immunoSEQ multiplex PCR, while TCRdb's copy carries only in-frame clones and drops some. The top ten hold under 15% of the sample, which has some 14,000 clones, around 86% seen once. Sample: PBMCs. Source of these receptors: a human donor in good health. The CDR3 runs from the conserved cysteine through the conserved F or W. Fields, in order: CDR3 DNA, CDR3 protein, D gene, J gene, V gene, clone size. The D gene is left open where the match is weak. The size field is filled for only some rows; it gives once, few, many or a size class.

TGTGCCAGCAGCTCCGGGACTAGCGGGATCTACAATGAGCAGTTCTTC CASSSGTSGIYNEQFF TRBD2 TRBJ2-1 TRBV11-3 NA
TGTGCCAGCAGTGATGGGCTTAGCGGAAGCACAGATACGCAGTATTTT CASSDGLSGSTDTQYF NA TRBJ2-3 TRBV2 NA
TGTGCCAGCAGCCGTGACAGGACTAATGAAAAACTGTTTTTT CASSRDRTNEKLFF NA TRBJ1-4 TRBV7-9 NA
TGCGCCAGCAGCCCCCGCCAAGACAGGCCGCAAGAGACCCAGTACTTC CASSPRQDRPQETQYF NA TRBJ2-5 TRBV5-1 NA
TGTGCCAGCTCCAGTGACAGCTACGAGCAGTACTTC CASSSDSYEQYF NA TRBJ2-7 TRBV18 NA
TGCGCCAGCAGCTCGACAGGGGTGGGTGAGCAGTACTTC CASSSTGVGEQYF TRBD1 TRBJ2-7 TRBV5-1 NA
TGTGCCAGCAGTTCCCAGGGGGCAGATACGCAGTATTTT CASSSQGADTQYF TRBD1 TRBJ2-3 TRBV6-5 NA
TGCGCCAGCAGTGAGGCCCCCGGCGAGCAGTACTTC CASSEAPGEQYF NA TRBJ2-7 TRBV10-2 NA
TGCGCCAGCAGTGATGGGACAGATCAAGAGACCCAGTACTTC CASSDGTDQETQYF TRBD1 TRBJ2-5 TRBV10-1 NA
TGTGCCAGCAGTAGAGGGGGCTATGGCTACACCTTC CASSRGGYGYTF NA TRBJ1-2 TRBV28 few
TGTGCCAGCACCGACAATGGGGGCCATGAGCAGTTCTTC CASTDNGGHEQFF NA TRBJ2-1 TRBV5-6 NA
TGTGCCATCAGTGGGAGAGCTAGACAAGAGACCCAGTACTTC CAISGRARQETQYF NA TRBJ2-5 TRBV10-3 NA
TGTGCCAGCAGTGAATATAAGGGCGGACTGACTAACTATGGCTACACCTTC CASSEYKGGLTNYGYTF NA TRBJ1-2 TRBV25-1 NA
TGTGCCTGGAGTCAGGGGGGAACAGCGAGTTACGAGCAGTACTTC CAWSQGGTASYEQYF NA TRBJ2-7 TRBV30 NA
TGTGCCAGCAGGGACGGGACTAGCGGGAACGAGCAGTACTTC CASRDGTSGNEQYF TRBD2 TRBJ2-7 TRBV6-5 NA
TGTGCCAGCAGCTTACTAGTTACGGGAGGTAAGGATGAGCAGTTCTTC CASSLLVTGGKDEQFF TRBD2 TRBJ2-1 TRBV7-9 NA
TGTGCCAGCACCGACAGGGACGGGGATACGCAGTATTTT CASTDRDGDTQYF TRBD1 TRBJ2-3 TRBV11-2 NA
TGTGCCAGCAGCTTAAGACTATCAGGTCGGTGGTACTTC CASSLRLSGRWYF NA TRBJ2-7 TRBV7-6 few
TGTGCCAGCAGTTACTCGGTAGCCGACTCCTACGAGCAGTACTTC CASSYSVADSYEQYF NA TRBJ2-7 TRBV6-5 NA
TGTGCCAGCAGTGTGGCTAGACAGGAGACCCAGTACTTC CASSVARQETQYF NA TRBJ2-5 TRBV2 NA
TGTGCCAGCTCACCACGACAGGGCTCAGCCGGGGAGCTGTTTTTT CASSPRQGSAGELFF TRBD1 TRBJ2-2 TRBV18 NA
TGTGCCAGCAGTGACTCAGCGGGAGCCACAGATACGCAGTATTTT CASSDSAGATDTQYF TRBD2 TRBJ2-3 TRBV6-4 few
TGTGCCAGCAGTCCGTCAGATACCGAACAGTACTTC CASSPSDTEQYF NA TRBJ2-7 TRBV2 NA